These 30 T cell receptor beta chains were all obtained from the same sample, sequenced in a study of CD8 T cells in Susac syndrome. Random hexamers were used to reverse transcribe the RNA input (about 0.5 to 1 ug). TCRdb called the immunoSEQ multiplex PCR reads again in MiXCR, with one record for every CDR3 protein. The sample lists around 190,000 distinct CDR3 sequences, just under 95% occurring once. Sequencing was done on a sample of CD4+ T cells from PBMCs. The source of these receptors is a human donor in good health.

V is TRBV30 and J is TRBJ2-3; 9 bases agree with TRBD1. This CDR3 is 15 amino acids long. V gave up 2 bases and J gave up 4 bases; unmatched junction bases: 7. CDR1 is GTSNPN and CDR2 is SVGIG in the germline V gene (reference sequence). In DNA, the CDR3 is TGTGCCTGGAGTAAGGGACAGGGTTTGGCAGATACGCAGTATTTT. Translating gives CAWSKGQGLADTQYF.

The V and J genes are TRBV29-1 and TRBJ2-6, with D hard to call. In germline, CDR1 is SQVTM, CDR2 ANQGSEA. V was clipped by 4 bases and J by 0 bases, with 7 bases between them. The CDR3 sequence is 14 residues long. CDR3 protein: CSVADGSGANVLTF. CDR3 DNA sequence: TGCAGCGTTGCCGACGGCTCTGGGGCCAACGTCCTGACTTTC. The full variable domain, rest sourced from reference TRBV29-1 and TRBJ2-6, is SAVISQKPSRDICQRGTSLTIQCQVDSQVTMMFWYRQQPGQSLTLIATANQGSEATYESGFVIDKFPISRPNLTFSTLTVSNMSPEDSSIYLCSVADGSGANVLTFGAGSRLTVL.

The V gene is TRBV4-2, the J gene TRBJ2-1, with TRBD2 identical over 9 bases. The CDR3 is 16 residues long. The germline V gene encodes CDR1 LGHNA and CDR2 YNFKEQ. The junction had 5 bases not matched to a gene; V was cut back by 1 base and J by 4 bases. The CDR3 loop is CASSQALAGVYNEQFF. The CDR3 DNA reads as TGTGCCAGCAGCCAAGCTTTAGCGGGAGTGTACAATGAGCAGTTCTTC.

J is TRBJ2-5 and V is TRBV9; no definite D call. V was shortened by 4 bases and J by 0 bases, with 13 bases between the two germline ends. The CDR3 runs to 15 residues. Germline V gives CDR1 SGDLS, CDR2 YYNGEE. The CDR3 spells CASSPRGTHQETQYF. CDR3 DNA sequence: TGTGCCAGCAGCCCCCGAGGAACTCACCAAGAGACCCAGTACTTC.

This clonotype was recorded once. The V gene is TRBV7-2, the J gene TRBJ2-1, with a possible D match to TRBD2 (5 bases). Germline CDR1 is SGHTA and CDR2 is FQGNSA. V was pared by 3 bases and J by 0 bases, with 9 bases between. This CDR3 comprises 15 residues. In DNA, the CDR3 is TGTGCCAGCAGCTTCGCGGGTAACTCCTACAATGAGCAGTTCTTC. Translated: CASSFAGNSYNEQFF.

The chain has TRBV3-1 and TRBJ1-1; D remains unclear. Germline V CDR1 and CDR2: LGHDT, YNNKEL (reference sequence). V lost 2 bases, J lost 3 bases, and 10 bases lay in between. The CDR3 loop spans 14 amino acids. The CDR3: CASSQQGRYTEAFF. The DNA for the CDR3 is TGTGCCAGCAGCCAACAAGGGAGGTACACTGAAGCTTTCTTT. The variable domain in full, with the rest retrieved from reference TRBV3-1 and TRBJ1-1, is DTAVSQTPKYLVTQMGNDKSIKCEQNLGHDTMYWYKQDSKKFLKIMFSYNNKELIINETVPNRFSPKSPDKAHLNLHINSLELGDSAVYFCASSQQGRYTEAFFGQGTRLTVV.

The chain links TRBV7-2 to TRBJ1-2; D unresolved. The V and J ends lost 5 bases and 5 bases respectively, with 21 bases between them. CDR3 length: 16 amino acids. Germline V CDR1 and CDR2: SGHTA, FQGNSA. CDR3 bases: TGTGCCAGCAGCCCCCGGACCTCCGCAGGACTATATGGCTACACCTTC. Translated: CASSPRTSAGLYGYTF.

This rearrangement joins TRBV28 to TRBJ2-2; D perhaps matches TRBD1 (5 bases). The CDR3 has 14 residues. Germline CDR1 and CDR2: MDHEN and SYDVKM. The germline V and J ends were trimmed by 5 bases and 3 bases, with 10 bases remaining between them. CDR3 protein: CASSTPQDTGELFF. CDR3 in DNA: TGTGCCAGCAGTACTCCACAGGACACCGGGGAGCTGTTTTTT. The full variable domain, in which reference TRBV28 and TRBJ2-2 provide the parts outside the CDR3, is DVKVTQSSRYLVKRTGEKVFLECVQDMDHENMFWYRQDPGLGLRLIYFSYDVKMKEKGDIPEGYSVSREKKERFSLILESASTNQTSMYLCASSTPQDTGELFFGEGSRLTVL.

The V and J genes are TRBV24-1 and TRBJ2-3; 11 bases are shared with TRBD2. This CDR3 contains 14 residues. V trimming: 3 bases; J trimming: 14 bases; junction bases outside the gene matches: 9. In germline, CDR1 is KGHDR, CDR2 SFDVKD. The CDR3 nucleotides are TGTGCCACCAGTGATGGGACTAGCGGAGCGAGGTCGTATTTT. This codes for CATSDGTSGARSYF.

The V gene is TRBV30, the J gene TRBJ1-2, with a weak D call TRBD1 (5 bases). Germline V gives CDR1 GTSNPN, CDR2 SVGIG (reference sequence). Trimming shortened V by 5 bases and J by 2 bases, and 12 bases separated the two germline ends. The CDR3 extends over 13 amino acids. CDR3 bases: TGTGCCTGGTGGGGCGGATACAACTATGGCTACACCTTC. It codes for CAWWGGYNYGYTF.

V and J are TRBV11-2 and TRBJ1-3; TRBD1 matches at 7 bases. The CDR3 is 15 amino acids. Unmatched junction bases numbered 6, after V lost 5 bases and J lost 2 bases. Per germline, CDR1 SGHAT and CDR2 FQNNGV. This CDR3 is CASSKLRGTGNTIYF. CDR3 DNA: TGTGCCAGCAGCAAACTCAGGGGGACTGGAAACACCATATATTTT.

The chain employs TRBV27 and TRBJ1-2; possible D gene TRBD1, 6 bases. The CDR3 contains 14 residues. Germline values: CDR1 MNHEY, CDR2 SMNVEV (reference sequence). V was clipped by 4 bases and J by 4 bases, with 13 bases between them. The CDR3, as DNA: TGTGCCAGCAGTTCCCCCGGGACACCCTATGGCTACACCTTC. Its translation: CASSSPGTPYGYTF.

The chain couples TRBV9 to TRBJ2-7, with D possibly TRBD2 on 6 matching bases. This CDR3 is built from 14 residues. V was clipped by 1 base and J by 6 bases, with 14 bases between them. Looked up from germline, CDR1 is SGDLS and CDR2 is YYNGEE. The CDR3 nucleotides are TGTGCCAGCAGCGTACTAGCGACGGTCGGCGAGCAGTACTTC. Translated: CASSVLATVGEQYF.

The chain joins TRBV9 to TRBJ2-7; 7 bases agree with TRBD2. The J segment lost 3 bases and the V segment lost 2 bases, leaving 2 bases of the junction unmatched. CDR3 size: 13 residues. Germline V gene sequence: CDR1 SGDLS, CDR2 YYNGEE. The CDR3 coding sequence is TGTGCCAGCAGCGTTGGGGAGGGCTACGAGCAGTACTTC. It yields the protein CASSVGEGYEQYF.

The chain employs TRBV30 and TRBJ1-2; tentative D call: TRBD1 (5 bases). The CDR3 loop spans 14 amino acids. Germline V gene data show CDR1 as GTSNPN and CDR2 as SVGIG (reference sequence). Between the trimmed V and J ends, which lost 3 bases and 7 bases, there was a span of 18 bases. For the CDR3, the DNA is TGTGCCTGGAGCTCGAGCGGGGGGAGGCTTGGCTACACCTTC. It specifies CAWSSSGGRLGYTF.

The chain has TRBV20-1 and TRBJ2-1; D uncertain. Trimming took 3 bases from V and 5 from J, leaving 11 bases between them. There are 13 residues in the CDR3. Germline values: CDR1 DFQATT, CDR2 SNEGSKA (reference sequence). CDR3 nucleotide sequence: TGCAGTGCTAGGTCCCGGTTTGACAATGAGCAGTTCTTC. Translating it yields CSARSRFDNEQFF.

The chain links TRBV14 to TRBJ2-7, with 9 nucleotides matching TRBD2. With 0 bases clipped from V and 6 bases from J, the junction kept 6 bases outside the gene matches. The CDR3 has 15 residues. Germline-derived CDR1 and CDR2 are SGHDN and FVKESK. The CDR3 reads CASSQDIAGASEQYF. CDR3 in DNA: TGTGCCAGCAGCCAAGATATAGCGGGAGCTTCCGAGCAGTACTTC.

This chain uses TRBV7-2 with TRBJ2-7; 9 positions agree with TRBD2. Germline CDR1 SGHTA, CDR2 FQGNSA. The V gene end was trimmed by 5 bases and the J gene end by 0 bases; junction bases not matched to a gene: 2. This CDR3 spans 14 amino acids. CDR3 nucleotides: TGTGCCAGCAGCACGGGACTAGCCTCCTACGAGCAGTACTTC. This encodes CASSTGLASYEQYF.

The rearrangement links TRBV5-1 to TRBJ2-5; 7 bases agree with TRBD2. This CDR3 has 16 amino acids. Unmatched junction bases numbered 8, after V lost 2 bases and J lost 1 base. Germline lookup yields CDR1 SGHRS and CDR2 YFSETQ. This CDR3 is CASSFVLSSGQETQYF. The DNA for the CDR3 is TGCGCCAGCAGCTTTGTGCTGTCTAGCGGCCAAGAGACCCAGTACTTC.

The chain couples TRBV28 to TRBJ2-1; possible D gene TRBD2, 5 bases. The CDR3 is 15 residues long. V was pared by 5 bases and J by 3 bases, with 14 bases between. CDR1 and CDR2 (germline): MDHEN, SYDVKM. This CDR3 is CASSPRRMSYNEQFF. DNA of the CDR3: TGTGCCAGCAGTCCCCGGAGGATGAGCTACAATGAGCAGTTCTTC.

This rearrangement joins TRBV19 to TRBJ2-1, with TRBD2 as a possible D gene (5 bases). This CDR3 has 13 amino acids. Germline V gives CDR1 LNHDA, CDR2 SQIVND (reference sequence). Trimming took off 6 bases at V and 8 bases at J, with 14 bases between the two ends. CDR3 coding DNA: TGTGCCAGTAGGTCGGGATTGGGCGATGAGCAGTTCTTC. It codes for CASRSGLGDEQFF. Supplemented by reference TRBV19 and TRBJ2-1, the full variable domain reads DGGITQSPKYLFRKEGQNVTLSCEQNLNHDAMYWYRQDPGQGLRLIYYSQIVNDFQKGDIAEGYSVSREKKESFPLTVTSAQKNPTAFYLCASRSGLGDEQFFGPGTRLTVL.

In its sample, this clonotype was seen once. DNA of the CDR3: TGTGCCAGCAGTTCTTTCCACGGACTAGCGCCTCAAGAGACCCAGTACTTC. It specifies CASSSFHGLAPQETQYF. The chain is built from TRBV27 and TRBJ2-5; 9 nucleotides line up with TRBD2. V lost 4 bases and J lost 2; bases outside the gene matches: 11. The CDR3 has 17 residues. The V gene's germline CDR1 is MNHEY and CDR2 SMNVEV (reference sequence).

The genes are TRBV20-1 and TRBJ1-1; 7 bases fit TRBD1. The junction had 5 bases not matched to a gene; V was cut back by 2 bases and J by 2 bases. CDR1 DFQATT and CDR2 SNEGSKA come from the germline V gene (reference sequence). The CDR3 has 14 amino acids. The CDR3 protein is CSARKRQGNTEAFF. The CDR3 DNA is TGCAGTGCTAGAAAAAGACAGGGAAACACTGAAGCTTTCTTT.

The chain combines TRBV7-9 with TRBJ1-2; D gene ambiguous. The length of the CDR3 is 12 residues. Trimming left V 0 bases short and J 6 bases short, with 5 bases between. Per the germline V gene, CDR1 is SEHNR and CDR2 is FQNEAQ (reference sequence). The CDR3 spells CASSLATDGYTF. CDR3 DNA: TGTGCCAGCAGCTTAGCTACAGATGGCTACACCTTC.

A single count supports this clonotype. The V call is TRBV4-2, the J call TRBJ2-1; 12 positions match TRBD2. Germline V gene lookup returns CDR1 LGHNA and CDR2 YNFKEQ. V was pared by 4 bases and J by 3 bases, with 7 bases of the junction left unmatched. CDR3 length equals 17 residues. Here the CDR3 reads CASSREPSGRDYNEQFF. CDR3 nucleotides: TGTGCCAGCAGCCGAGAGCCTAGCGGGAGGGACTACAATGAGCAGTTCTTC.

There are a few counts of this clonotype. The CDR3 coding sequence is TGCAGTGCTCCCAGGGGTGGTGAGACCCAGTACTTC. This sequence encodes CSAPRGGETQYF. V is TRBV20-1 and J is TRBJ2-5, with D tentatively TRBD1 (6 bases). The V end lost 5 bases, the J end lost 5 bases, and 12 bases lay between the germline ends. The CDR3 contains 12 residues. Looked up from germline, CDR1 is DFQATT and CDR2 is SNEGSKA (reference sequence).

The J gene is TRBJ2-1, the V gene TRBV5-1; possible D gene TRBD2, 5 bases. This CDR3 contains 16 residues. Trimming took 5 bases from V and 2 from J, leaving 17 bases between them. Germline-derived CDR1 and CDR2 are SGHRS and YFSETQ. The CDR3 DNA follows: TGCGCCAGCAGGGTCAGTTCCCTCGGGACCTACAATGAGCAGTTCTTC. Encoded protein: CASRVSSLGTYNEQFF.

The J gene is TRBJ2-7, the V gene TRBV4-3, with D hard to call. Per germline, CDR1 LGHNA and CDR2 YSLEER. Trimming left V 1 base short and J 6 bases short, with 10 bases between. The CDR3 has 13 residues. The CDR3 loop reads CASSQVVWFEQYF. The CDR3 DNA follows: TGCGCCAGCAGCCAAGTCGTCTGGTTCGAGCAGTACTTC.

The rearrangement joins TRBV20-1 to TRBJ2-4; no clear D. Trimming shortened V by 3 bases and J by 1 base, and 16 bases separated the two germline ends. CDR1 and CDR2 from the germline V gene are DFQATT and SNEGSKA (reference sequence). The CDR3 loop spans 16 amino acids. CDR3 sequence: CSASLRAREAKNIQYF. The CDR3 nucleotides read TGCAGTGCTAGTTTAAGGGCACGAGAGGCCAAAAACATTCAGTACTTC.

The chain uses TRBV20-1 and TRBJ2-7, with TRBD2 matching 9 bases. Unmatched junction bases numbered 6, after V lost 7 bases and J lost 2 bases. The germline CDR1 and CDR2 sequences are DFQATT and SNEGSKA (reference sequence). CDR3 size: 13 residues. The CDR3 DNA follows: TGCAGTGAAGCGGGACTAGCTGCCTACGAGCAGTACTTC. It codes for CSEAGLAAYEQYF.